These T cell receptor beta chains were read from a single sample in a study of blood T cell repertoires in COVID-19. Clones were sequenced by immunoSEQ multiplex PCR, and TCRdb holds only the in-frame ones, with some missing. The profile covers 88,000 or so clones, with roughly 87% appearing a single time and under 4.5% taken by the ten largest. The sequenced sample consisted of peripheral blood. The receptors derive from a man aged 55 to 70 with acute or convalescent COVID-19. CDR3s include the opening cysteine and the closing phenylalanine or tryptophan. The D gene is left open where the match is weak. Clone sizes are given selectively: once, few, many, or a class where the clone is expanded.

>TRBJ1-2|once|NA|TRBV6-5
CASSNQKGGNYGYTF
TGTGCCAGCTCGAATCAAAAGGGGGGGAACTATGGCTACACCTTC
>TRBJ1-3|NA|NA|TRBV9
CASSVGPLGRQSSGNTIYF
TGTGCCAGCAGCGTAGGCCCATTGGGCAGGCAGAGCTCTGGAAACACCATATATTTT
>TRBJ1-1|NA|NA|TRBV7-9
CASSIDTYTEAFF
TGTGCCAGCAGCATCGACACGTACACTGAAGCTTTCTTT
>TRBJ2-1|NA|NA|TRBV7-8
CASSSSLADDGEYNEQFF
TGTGCCAGCAGCTCTTCTTTAGCAGACGACGGCGAATACAATGAGCAGTTCTTC
>TRBJ1-2|NA|NA|TRBV3-1/TRBV3-2
CASSPGGAFGYGYTF
TGTGCCAGCAGCCCGGGGGGGGCTTTTGGGTATGGCTACACCTTC
>TRBJ2-3|few|NA|TRBV5-4
CASSLGLSLTDTQYF
TGTGCCAGCAGCTTGGGACTCTCACTCACAGATACGCAGTATTTT
>TRBJ2-7|NA|TRBD1|TRBV25-1
CASSAGTGHEQYF
TGTGCCAGCAGTGCTGGGACAGGGCACGAGCAGTACTTC
>TRBJ1-1|NA|NA|TRBV9
CASSVGLDREAFF
TGTGCCAGCAGCGTAGGATTAGACAGGGAAGCTTTCTTT
>TRBJ2-2|NA|NA|TRBV15
CATSVGGGGGELFF
TGTGCCACCAGCGTGGGGGGCGGGGGCGGGGAGCTGTTTTTT
>TRBJ2-1|NA|NA|TRBV7-2
CASSLAQSNEQFF
TGTGCCAGCAGCTTAGCACAGAGCAATGAGCAGTTCTTC
>TRBJ2-7|NA|TRBD2|TRBV7-6
CASSPGTNSYEQYF
TGTGCCAGCAGTCCCGGGACTAACTCCTACGAGCAGTACTTC
>TRBJ1-1|NA|NA|TRBV10-2
CASFLSGEAFF
TGCGCCAGTTTTCTGTCGGGGGAAGCTTTCTTT
>TRBJ2-7|NA|NA|TRBV7-9
CASSPSAYTYEQYF
TGTGCCAGCAGCCCCAGCGCGTACACCTACGAGCAGTACTTC
>TRBJ2-1|once|TRBD2|TRBV18
CASLAVSSYNEQFF
TGTGCCAGCCTAGCGGTAAGCTCCTACAATGAGCAGTTCTTC
>TRBJ1-1|NA|TRBD1|TRBV4-1
CASSQDFRTGLNTEAFF
TGCGCCAGCAGCCAAGATTTCAGGACAGGTTTGAACACTGAAGCTTTCTTT
>TRBJ1-5|NA|NA|TRBV29-1
CSVIIPGFGNQPQHF
TGCAGCGTTATCATTCCGGGGTTTGGCAATCAGCCCCAGCATTTT
>TRBJ2-5|NA|TRBD1|TRBV7-8
CASSRDRQQETQYF
TGTGCCAGCAGCCGGGACAGACAACAAGAGACCCAGTACTTC
>TRBJ1-1|NA|NA|TRBV12-3/TRBV12-4
CASSPREGGEAFF
TGTGCCAGCAGCCCGAGGGAGGGGGGTGAAGCTTTCTTT
>TRBJ2-5|NA|NA|TRBV5-1
CASSYEETQYF
TGCGCCAGCAGCTACGAGGAGACCCAGTACTTC
>TRBJ2-1|NA|TRBD2|TRBV13
CASSTGTSFNEQFF
TGTGCCAGCAGCACGGGGACTAGTTTCAATGAGCAGTTCTTC
>TRBJ2-1|NA|TRBD2|TRBV5-1
CASSSLAGGAEQFF
TGCGCCAGCAGCTCCTTAGCGGGGGGGGCAGAGCAGTTCTTC
>TRBJ1-2|NA|NA|TRBV12-3/TRBV12-4
CASSQDRFYGYTF
TGTGCCAGCAGTCAAGACAGGTTCTATGGCTACACCTTC
>TRBJ1-2|few|NA|TRBV6-1
CASSEGTANYGYTF
TGTGCCAGCAGTGAAGGGACAGCGAACTATGGCTACACCTTC
>TRBJ1-1|NA|TRBD1|TRBV2
CASSGPGTAEVTEAFF
TGTGCCAGCAGTGGTCCCGGGACAGCGGAGGTCACTGAAGCTTTCTTT
>TRBJ1-2|NA|NA|TRBV21-1
CASSPGQGPPYGYTF
TGTGCCAGCAGCCCCGGACAGGGGCCGCCCTATGGCTACACCTTC
>TRBJ2-2|NA|NA|TRBV11-3
CASTDRSNTGELFF
TGTGCCAGCACTGACAGGAGCAACACCGGGGAGCTGTTTTTT
>TRBJ1-2|few|NA|TRBV5-4
CASSLAGGRGYTF
TGTGCCAGCAGCTTGGCGGGGGGAAGAGGCTACACCTTC
>TRBJ2-7|NA|NA|TRBV2
CASRGGQGSYEQYF
TGTGCCTCTCGGGGGGGACAGGGCTCCTACGAGCAGTACTTC
>TRBJ1-5|NA|NA|TRBV7-2
CASSLGPGNGNQPQHF
TGTGCCAGCAGCTTAGGCCCGGGTAATGGCAATCAGCCCCAGCATTTT
>TRBJ2-7|once|TRBD2|TRBV3-1/TRBV3-2
CASSQDSGTAEQYF
TGTGCCAGCAGCCAAGATAGCGGGACGGCCGAGCAGTACTTC
>TRBJ1-1|NA|NA|TRBV4-1
CASSQDSEGAAGGAF
TGCGCCAGCAGCCAAGACTCAGAAGGGGCAGCCGGGGGTGCCTTT
>TRBJ2-1|NA|TRBD1|TRBV2
CASRPGTGTYNEQFF
TGTGCCAGCAGACCCGGGACAGGTACCTACAATGAGCAGTTCTTC
>TRBJ1-6|NA|TRBD1|TRBV7-9
CASSPGQGARKASPLHF
TGTGCCAGCAGCCCTGGACAGGGGGCGCGAAAGGCTTCACCCCTCCACTTT
>TRBJ2-7|NA|NA|TRBV11-2
CASSRVSYEQYF
TGTGCCAGCAGCCGCGTTAGTTACGAGCAGTACTTC
>TRBJ2-1|few|NA|TRBV4-3
CASSQDYLANPYNEQFF
TGCGCCAGCAGCCAAGATTATCTAGCGAATCCCTACAATGAGCAGTTCTTC
>TRBJ1-2|NA|NA|TRBV12-3/TRBV12-4
CASSFNGNYGYTF
TGTGCCAGCAGTTTTAACGGTAACTATGGCTACACCTTC
>TRBJ2-1|NA|NA|TRBV7-3
CASSSLGGGSSYNEQFF
TGTGCCAGCAGCTCCCTGGGGGGGGGCAGCTCCTACAATGAGCAGTTCTTC
>TRBJ2-7|few|NA|TRBV7-8
CASSSRTGPPYEQYF
TGTGCCAGCAGCTCCCGTACAGGGCCCCCCTACGAGCAGTACTTC
>TRBJ1-5|NA|TRBD1|TRBV6-5
CASRSSGQGVQPQHF
TGTGCCAGCAGATCATCGGGACAGGGCGTTCAGCCCCAGCATTTT
>TRBJ2-2|NA|TRBD2|TRBV7-6
CASSLTSGGKNTGELFF
TGTGCCAGCAGCTTAACTAGCGGGGGAAAGAACACCGGGGAGCTGTTTTTT
>TRBJ1-2|NA|NA|TRBV7-3
CASSRGHSNYGYTF
TGTGCCAGCAGCCGGGGACATTCTAACTATGGCTACACCTTC
>TRBJ1-1|NA|NA|TRBV5-6
CASSLGTGFDTEAFF
TGTGCCAGCAGCTTGGGCACAGGGTTTGACACTGAAGCTTTCTTT
>TRBJ2-1|NA|TRBD2|TRBV3-1/TRBV3-2
CASSQDGLAGVQRFF
TGTGCCAGCAGCCAAGATGGGCTAGCGGGGGTCCAGCGGTTCTTC
>TRBJ2-7|NA|TRBD1|TRBV4-3
CASSQGTVPYEQYF
TGCGCCAGCAGCCAGGGGACAGTCCCCTACGAGCAGTACTTC
>TRBJ2-5|few|NA|TRBV2
CASSPRETQYF
TGTGCCAGCAGCCCGCGGGAGACCCAGTACTTC
>TRBJ2-7|NA|TRBD1|TRBV19
CASSSPGQGASYEQYF
TGTGCCAGTAGTAGCCCCGGGCAGGGGGCATCCTACGAGCAGTACTTC
>TRBJ2-2|NA|TRBD2|TRBV30
CAWTEREDTGELFF
TGTGCCTGGACCGAGCGGGAGGACACCGGGGAGCTGTTTTTT
>TRBJ2-2|NA|NA|TRBV25-1
CASSGQFWAGELFF
TGTGCCAGCAGCGGACAATTCTGGGCCGGGGAGCTGTTTTTT
>TRBJ2-5|once|TRBD1|TRBV11-3
CASSLGTGYETQYF
TGTGCCAGCAGCCTCGGGACAGGCTACGAGACCCAGTACTTC
>TRBJ2-2|NA|TRBD2|TRBV19
CASSISGRAPVTGELFF
TGTGCCAGTAGTATAAGCGGGAGGGCCCCGGTGACCGGGGAGCTGTTTTTT